The sequence of this T cell receptor (beta chain) was determined in a study of cytomegalovirus exposure and HLA in healthy donors. Worth noting for this clone: Antigen specificity is unknown.

Whole-study results and caveats: Data from an earlier analysis indicated that most TCR beta V segments were productive either about 87% or about 30% of the time. According to the study, 150 to 200 TCR beta chains were cytomegalovirus-associated.

The PCR was carried out with 60 Vbeta primers and 13 Jbeta primers. Generated by immunoSEQ multiplex PCR, the TCRdb table keeps only in-frame clones and is missing some. The sample gives 100,000 to 150,000 clones, 65% to 85% of which show up once; around 1.5% is in the top ten. V lost 0 bases to trimming and J lost 0 bases, with 6 bases between them. The CDR3 sequence is 14 residues long. Germline V lookup: CDR1 SGHNT, CDR2 YYREEE (reference sequence). The TCR sequence derives from a young woman in good health and CMV-seronegative. The chain uses TRBV5-4 and TRBJ1-1; D is uncertain. Sample: PBMCs. As DNA, the CDR3 is TGTGCCAGCAGCTTGGACCAGGTGAACACTGAAGCTTTCTTT. It encodes CASSLDQVNTEAFF. The whole variable domain, filled in from reference TRBV5-4 and TRBJ1-1, reads ETGVTQSPTHLIKTRGQQVTLRCSSQSGHNTVSWYQQALGQGPQFIFQYYREEENGRGNFPPRFSGLQFPNYSSELNVNALELDDSALYLCASSLDQVNTEAFFGQGTRLTVV.